This entry is about one T cell receptor beta chain. Source study methods: Nucleated cell counts were estimated from reference gene primer amplification. Produced via immunoSEQ multiplex PCR; TCRdb's table is partial and in-frame only. Clonal size and the V and J genes are those of that table, whereas D and trimming came from the DNA. Here the sample spans roughly 110,000 clones, roughly 80% being singletons. The data belong to a study of blood T cell repertoires in COVID-19. At the level of the study: In each case, the material was cDNA or gDNA derived from T cells, B-cell-depleted T cells, or PBMCs.

The junction had 2 bases not matched to a gene; V was cut back by 5 bases and J by 5 bases. CDR3 length: 13 residues. This chain joins TRBV12-3 or TRBV12-4 and TRBJ2-1, with 8 nucleotides matching TRBD1. Material: peripheral blood. The clonotype originates from a man between 65 and 80 years old with acute or convalescent COVID-19. The CDR3 DNA reads as TGTGCCAGCAGTCGACAGGGGAACAATGAGCAGTTCTTC. It is translated as CASSRQGNNEQFF.